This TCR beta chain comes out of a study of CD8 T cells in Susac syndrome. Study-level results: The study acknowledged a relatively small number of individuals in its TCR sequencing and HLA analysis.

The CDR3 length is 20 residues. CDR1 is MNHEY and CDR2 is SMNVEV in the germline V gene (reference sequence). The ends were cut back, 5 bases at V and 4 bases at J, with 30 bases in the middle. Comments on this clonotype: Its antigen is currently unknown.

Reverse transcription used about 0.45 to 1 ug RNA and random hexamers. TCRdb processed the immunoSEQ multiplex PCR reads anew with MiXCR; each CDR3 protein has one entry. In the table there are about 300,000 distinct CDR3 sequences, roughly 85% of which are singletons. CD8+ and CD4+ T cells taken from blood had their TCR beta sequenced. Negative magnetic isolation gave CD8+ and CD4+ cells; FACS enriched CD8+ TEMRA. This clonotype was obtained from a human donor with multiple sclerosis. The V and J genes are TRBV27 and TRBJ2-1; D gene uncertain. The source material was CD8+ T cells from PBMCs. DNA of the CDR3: TGTGCCAGCAGTAACATAGGTACCAACCGGCCCCCCGGACGATACAATGAGCAGTTCTTC. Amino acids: CASSNIGTNRPPGRYNEQFF.